A single T cell receptor beta chain is shown here with its context. This sample stems from a study of shared clonotypes between healthy human individuals. Overall study: Aged between 18 and 49, the donors were two women and three men.

V lost 4 bases to trimming and J lost 1 base, with 11 bases between them. Germline V gives CDR1 SGHVS, CDR2 FNYEAQ. The CDR3 covers 14 residues. Terminally differentiated effector memory CD45RA+ cells were left out of the naive CD8 fraction, which was CD45RO-negative and positively selected for CCR7. Each sample came from a Caucasian adult donor living in Nashville, Tennessee. In the source study's methods: ImmunoSEQ sequences covered only the junction and lacked quality scores; filtering therefore differed. Profiling relied on immunoSEQ multiplex PCR, and the TCRdb table lists in-frame clones only, not all of them. For V, J and clone size, that table is used; D and trimming come from the DNA. Here the sample spans 800,000 to 950,000 clones, 90% to 97% being singletons.

Sequencing was carried out using naive CD8+ T cells sorted from blood. The origin of this receptor is a man younger than 45 in good health. The gene calls are TRBV7-6 and TRBJ2-7; a possible D gene is TRBD2 (6 bases). The CDR3 sequence: CASSSRLGSYEQYF. The CDR3 coding sequence is TGTGCCAGCAGCTCGCGACTAGGGTCCTACGAGCAGTACTTC.